This is a list of T cell receptor beta chains from one sample in a study of shared clonotypes between healthy human individuals. Generated by immunoSEQ multiplex PCR, the TCRdb table keeps only in-frame clones and is missing some. The table includes some 2 million clones, over 85% detected once. The specimen sequenced was naive CD4+ T cells sorted from blood. All receptors come from a man younger than 30 in good health. Both conserved end residues are part of each CDR3. Expanded clones get a size class; other rows say once, few or many, or leave the size out.

NA | TRBJ2-3 | TRBV7-2 | CASTQGSDTQYF
NA | TRBJ2-5 | TRBV2 | CASIGAGVFQETQYF
NA | TRBJ1-1 | TRBV10-3 | CAIREDRGRMTEAFF
once | TRBJ1-1 | TRBV28 | CASSLWPGRASFF
NA | TRBJ1-5 | TRBV19 | CASPTGDRSNQPQHF
NA | TRBJ2-1 | TRBV5-1 | CASSWGRADYNEQFF
NA | TRBJ2-5 | TRBV27 | CASSPLPPLQETQYF
NA | TRBJ1-1 | TRBV7-6 | CASSLGGQGGEAFF
NA | TRBJ2-2 | TRBV4-1 | CASRVDTGGTGELFF
NA | TRBJ2-7 | TRBV7-9 | CASSLQSSYEQYF
few | TRBJ2-5 | TRBV18 | CASSPGTEETQYF
NA | TRBJ2-1 | TRBV18 | CASSPLAPPYNEQFF
NA | TRBJ1-1 | TRBV6-6 | CASSYSRTEAFF
NA | TRBJ2-7 | TRBV11-2 | CASYAVGNEQYF
NA | TRBJ2-1 | TRBV6-5 | CASSYSGRQKGEQFF
NA | TRBJ1-5 | TRBV2 | CASSEGGLGGNQPQHF